These 4 T cell receptor beta chains share one sample of origin, sequenced in a study of neurological immune-mediated disorders (dated by TCRdb to about 2019). The protocol used for the library was 5' RACE. Sequenced on an Illumina HiSeq 2500. TCRdb cleaned the public reads at Q25 with fastp, built clones with MiXCR and kept in-frame beta chains. A single entry per CDR3 protein holds the most common genes and DNA from its merged rows. Counted in this sample were 39,000 or so distinct CDR3 sequences; about 4.4% of them appeared once. The ten largest clonotypes hold about 10% of the sample. Sequencing was carried out using CD4+ T cells from blood. These receptors were taken from a man between 18 and 35 years old in good health.

This clonotype was picked up many times. The chain recombines TRBV10-1 with TRBJ1-1; D uncertain. CDR1 and CDR2 (germline): WNHNN, SYGVQD (reference sequence). The CDR3 contains 15 residues. V shed 9 bases and J shed 3 bases, with 20 bases lying between them. CDR3 DNA sequence: TGCGCCAGACCGGCGGGATCCCGGAGGGACACTGAAGCTTTCTTT. Translating gives CARPAGSRRDTEAFF.

This clonotype came up many times. Here the CDR3 reads CSAIRQGTGQPQHF. CDR3 nucleotides: TGCAGTGCTATACGTCAGGGCACTGGGCAGCCCCAGCATTTT. The V call is TRBV20-1, the J call TRBJ1-5; D perhaps matches TRBD1 (5 bases). V lost 4 bases, J lost 7 bases, and 17 bases lay in between. Germline CDR1 reads DFQATT; CDR2 reads SNEGSKA (reference sequence). The CDR3 covers 14 residues.

Ten or more counts support this clonotype. The chain recombines TRBV3-1 with TRBJ1-1; TRBD1 might be the D (5 bases). The CDR3 consists of 14 residues. CDR1 is LGHDT, CDR2 YNNKEL, per germline (reference sequence). Trimming removed 4 bases at V and 4 bases at J, with 13 bases between. The CDR3 protein is CASSPLGDSTEAFF. CDR3 coding DNA: TGTGCCAGCAGCCCCCTGGGGGATAGCACTGAAGCTTTCTTT.

This clonotype was counted ten times or more. This chain connects TRBV7-9 to TRBJ1-5, with TRBD1 matching over 7 bases. The V and J ends lost 5 bases and 7 bases, in that order; junction bases with no gene match: 2. Looked up from germline, CDR1 is SEHNR and CDR2 is FQNEAQ (reference sequence). This CDR3 is built from 12 residues. CDR3 bases: TGTGCCAGCAGCAACAGGGGCCAGCCCCAGCATTTT. Its protein is CASSNRGQPQHF.